The 29 T cell receptor beta chains reported below all come from one sample, sequenced in a study of cytomegalovirus exposure and HLA in healthy donors. Primers included in the PCR were 60 Vbeta and 13 Jbeta primers. Only in-frame clones appear in the TCRdb table, and some are missing; sequencing was by immunoSEQ multiplex PCR. The sample lists around 150,000 clones; about 81% were seen once. What was sequenced was PBMCs. The receptors come from a woman aged 45 to 65 in good health and CMV-seropositive.

The rearrangement links TRBV5-4 to TRBJ2-5, with a possible D match to TRBD1 (6 bases). CDR3 size: 14 residues. Germline lookup yields CDR1 SGHNT and CDR2 YYREEE (reference sequence). Trimming took off 5 bases at V and 1 base at J, with 12 bases between the two ends. DNA of the CDR3: TGTGCCAGCAGTACGGGGACATTCCAAGAGACCCAGTACTTC. This encodes CASSTGTFQETQYF.

The chain links TRBV18 to TRBJ2-2; 14 bases map to TRBD2. The CDR3 spans 18 residues. The V and J ends lost 0 bases and 4 bases, in that order; junction bases with no gene match: 4. Germline CDR1 KGHSH, CDR2 LQKENI. The CDR3 region has the DNA TGTGCCAGCTCACCACCGGGACTAGCGGGAGTCCCCACCGGGGAGCTGTTTTTT. This sequence encodes CASSPPGLAGVPTGELFF.

This chain uses TRBV10-2 with TRBJ1-1; D remains ambiguous. The CDR3 length is 14 residues. V shed 5 bases and J shed 3 bases, with 13 bases lying between them. Germline V CDR1 and CDR2: WSHSY, SAAADI. CDR3 sequence: CASSQGEGDTEAFF. For the CDR3, the DNA is TGCGCCAGCAGTCAAGGTGAGGGCGACACTGAAGCTTTCTTT.

The rearrangement uses TRBV2 and TRBJ2-7; the match to TRBD2 covers 14 bases. The trim removed 1 base at V and 3 bases at J, leaving 5 bases unmatched. The CDR3 runs 17 residues. Germline V gene sequence: CDR1 SNHLY, CDR2 FYNNEI. The CDR3, as DNA: TGTGCCAGCAGTGAAGAGGGACTAGCGGGAGAACGCTACGAGCAGTACTTC. Translated: CASSEEGLAGERYEQYF.

J is TRBJ2-7 and V is TRBV9; 7 nucleotides match TRBD2. CDR1 is SGDLS, CDR2 YYNGEE, per germline. After removal of 0 bases from V and 7 bases from J, the junction contained 7 bases not matched to a gene. The CDR3 is 14 amino acids. The CDR3 region has the DNA TGTGCCAGCAGCGTAGCGGGAGGCCCGGGGGAGCAGTACTTC. The encoded protein is CASSVAGGPGEQYF.

The chain couples TRBV15 to TRBJ1-2, with no clear D. The CDR3 has 14 residues. Germline values: CDR1 LNHNV, CDR2 YYDKDF (reference sequence). Trimming cost V 0 bases and J 2 bases, with 7 bases left between them. The CDR3 DNA sequence: TGTGCCACCAGCAGAGATAGACTGAACTATGGCTACACCTTC. Translation gives CATSRDRLNYGYTF.

The V and J genes are TRBV5-8 and TRBJ1-3; D is ambiguous. This CDR3 has 14 residues. Trimming left V 5 bases short and J 1 base short, with 10 bases between. Germline V gene data show CDR1 as SGHTS and CDR2 as YDEGEE. CDR3 in amino acids: CASRSSLSGNTIYF. The CDR3 DNA reads TGTGCCAGCAGGTCGAGTTTATCTGGAAACACCATATATTTT.

This chain uses TRBV27 with TRBJ1-6; TRBD1 might be the D (5 bases). This CDR3 is built from 16 residues. Germline V gene lookup returns CDR1 MNHEY and CDR2 SMNVEV (reference sequence). V was cut by 3 bases and J by 6 bases, with 15 bases left in between. DNA for the CDR3: TGTGCCAGCAGTTTGGAGGGGAGAGTGGTTAATTCACCCCTCCACTTT. This encodes CASSLEGRVVNSPLHF.

The chain has TRBV10-3 and TRBJ2-7; TRBD1 might be the D (6 bases). This CDR3 is built from 15 residues. Germline values: CDR1 ENHRY, CDR2 SYGVKD. V was clipped by 10 bases and J by 0 bases, with 19 bases between them. The CDR3 loop is CATHATLDSSYEQYF. For the CDR3, the DNA is TGTGCCACCCATGCTACTCTGGACAGCTCCTACGAGCAGTACTTC.

The genes are TRBV19 and TRBJ2-5; weak D call: TRBD1 (5 bases). There are 13 residues in the CDR3. The V end was cut by 9 bases, the J end by 1 base, with 12 bases between. The germline V gene encodes CDR1 LNHDA and CDR2 SQIVND (reference sequence). CDR3 region: CASRQTGQETQYF. The CDR3, as DNA: TGTGCCAGCCGACAGACCGGCCAAGAGACCCAGTACTTC.

V usage is TRBV30 and J usage is TRBJ1-5; D is undetermined. Germline assignment: CDR1 GTSNPN and CDR2 SVGIG (reference sequence). CDR3 length: 14 amino acids. The ends were cut back, 6 bases at V and 4 bases at J, with 16 bases in the middle. CDR3 amino acids: CACSILEGNQPQHF. The CDR3 nucleotides read TGTGCCTGTAGTATCCTGGAGGGTAATCAGCCCCAGCATTTT.

This clone was observed a few times. This chain joins TRBV6-5 and TRBJ1-2; 8 nucleotides match TRBD1. The CDR3 has 13 residues. V was clipped by 6 bases and J by 3 bases; unmatched bases: 3. CDR1 is MNHEY and CDR2 is SVGAGI in the germline V gene. The DNA for the CDR3 is TGTGCCAGCAGGGCGACAGGGGACTATGGCTACACCTTC. This codes for CASRATGDYGYTF.

V usage is TRBV4-2 and J usage is TRBJ2-7, with TRBD2 identical over 7 bases. The germline V gene has CDR1 LGHNA and CDR2 YNFKEQ. The CDR3 runs to 20 residues. The junction had 22 bases not matched to a gene; V was cut back by 1 base and J by 4 bases. The CDR3 spells CASSQGRREWSPSLAYEQYF. In DNA, the CDR3 is TGTGCCAGCAGCCAAGGCCGGCGGGAGTGGAGCCCCTCACTCGCATACGAGCAGTACTTC.

In this sample, this clone turned up once. The chain carries TRBV5-1 and TRBJ2-1; tentatively, D is TRBD1 (6 bases). The CDR3 sequence is 15 residues long. CDR1 is SGHRS, CDR2 YFSETQ, per germline. V shed 6 bases and J shed 0 bases, with 13 bases lying between them. This CDR3 is CASTTGQTSYNEQFF. Here the CDR3 DNA reads TGCGCCAGCACCACCGGACAGACCTCCTACAATGAGCAGTTCTTC.

In its sample, this clone was seen a few times. The rearrangement uses TRBV6-1 and TRBJ1-2, with TRBD1 identical over 7 bases. This CDR3 spans 12 amino acids. The V and J ends lost 10 bases and 4 bases, in that order; junction bases with no gene match: 6. Germline V gene sequence: CDR1 MNHNS, CDR2 SASEGT. CDR3 DNA: TGTGCCACCCAGGCAGGGGGCTATGGCTACACCTTC. Encoded protein: CATQAGGYGYTF.

This sequence joins TRBV5-1 and TRBJ2-1, with 9 nucleotides matching TRBD2. CDR3 length equals 17 residues. CDR1 and CDR2 (germline): SGHRS, YFSETQ. J was trimmed by 9 bases and V by 0 bases; bases with no gene match: 13. CDR3 in amino acids: CASSLVSSGTPGSEQFF. In DNA, the CDR3 is TGCGCCAGCAGCTTGGTTTCTAGCGGGACCCCCGGGAGTGAGCAGTTCTTC.

The rearrangement uses TRBV6-1 and TRBJ1-2, with D possibly being TRBD1 (5 bases). Germline V CDR1 and CDR2: MNHNS, SASEGT. This CDR3 contains 12 residues. The germline V and J ends were trimmed by 8 bases and 3 bases, with 10 bases remaining between them. CDR3 bases: TGTGCCAGCCGACAGTTAGACTATGGCTACACCTTC. It encodes CASRQLDYGYTF.

This sequence joins TRBV19 and TRBJ2-2, with a weak D call TRBD1 (6 bases). Per the germline V gene, CDR1 is LNHDA and CDR2 is SQIVND (reference sequence). The germline V and J ends were trimmed by 1 base and 2 bases, with 11 bases remaining between them. The CDR3 sequence is 16 residues long. The CDR3: CASSIGQGPNTGELFF. In DNA, the CDR3 is TGTGCCAGTAGTATAGGGCAGGGGCCCAACACCGGGGAGCTGTTTTTT.

This chain uses TRBV18 with TRBJ2-3, with a tentative D call TRBD2 (6 bases). Germline V gene lookup returns CDR1 KGHSH and CDR2 LQKENI. Trimming removed 2 bases at V and 5 bases at J, with 14 bases between. The CDR3 runs 15 residues. The CDR3 loop is CASSPSRRGEDTQYF. Here the CDR3 DNA reads TGTGCCAGCTCACCAAGTAGGCGGGGTGAAGATACGCAGTATTTT.

This chain uses TRBV6-4 with TRBJ2-1; 8 nucleotides match TRBD2. V dropped 4 bases and J dropped 3; count of bases not matched to a gene: 8. There are 16 residues in the CDR3. Germline assignment: CDR1 MRHNA and CDR2 SNTAGT. The CDR3 protein is CASSATGGAGYNEQFF. The CDR3 DNA reads as TGTGCCAGCAGTGCTACGGGGGGGGCTGGCTACAATGAGCAGTTCTTC.

The chain recombines TRBV15 with TRBJ2-1; 10 nucleotides match TRBD2. The trim removed 2 bases at V and 5 bases at J, leaving 6 bases unmatched. The CDR3 is 16 amino acids. Germline CDR1 reads LNHNV; CDR2 reads YYDKDF (reference sequence). The CDR3 DNA is TGTGCCACCAGCAGATATAGCGGGAGGAGGGACAATGAGCAGTTCTTC. Protein: CATSRYSGRRDNEQFF.

The chain joins TRBV5-1 to TRBJ2-1; 8 bases match TRBD1. V lost 4 bases and J lost 6; bases outside the gene matches: 12. This CDR3 has 16 residues. From germline, CDR1 is SGHRS and CDR2 YFSETQ. The CDR3 region is CASSIGTGLYPNEQFF. The CDR3 DNA follows: TGCGCCAGCAGCATTGGGACAGGATTGTATCCCAATGAGCAGTTCTTC.

The V and J genes are TRBV7-9 and TRBJ2-6; D remains unclear. Trimming pared 1 base from V and 8 bases from J, leaving 12 bases between. Germline-derived CDR1 and CDR2 are SEHNR and FQNEAQ (reference sequence). The CDR3 runs to 15 residues. CDR3 region: CASSLGALRPNVLTF. Written as DNA, the CDR3 is TGTGCCAGCAGCTTAGGGGCCCTTAGGCCCAACGTCCTGACTTTC.

The J gene is TRBJ2-7, the V gene TRBV5-4; D possibly corresponds to TRBD2 (6 bases). Germline V gene data show CDR1 as SGHNT and CDR2 as YYREEE (reference sequence). The CDR3 sequence is 12 residues long. V was shortened by 3 bases and J by 7 bases, with 11 bases between the two germline ends. The CDR3 region has the DNA TGTGCCAGCAGCTGGGATGGGGGGGAGCAGTACTTC. Protein product: CASSWDGGEQYF.

The chain recombines TRBV9 with TRBJ2-3, with D possibly being TRBD2 (5 bases). This CDR3 contains 15 residues. V gave up 3 bases and J gave up 5 bases, with 16 bases separating them. CDR1 and CDR2 (germline): SGDLS, YYNGEE. DNA of the CDR3: TGTGCCAGCAGCGCATTTACTAGTCCGGGAGATACGCAGTATTTT. Translating gives CASSAFTSPGDTQYF. The variable domain in full, with the rest retrieved from reference TRBV9 and TRBJ2-3, is DSGVTQTPKHLITATGQRVTLRCSPRSGDLSVYWYQQSLDQGLQFLIQYYNGEERAKGNILERFSAQQFPDLHSELNLSSLELGDSALYFCASSAFTSPGDTQYFGPGTRLTVL.

The chain uses TRBV11-2 and TRBJ2-3; 8 bases align to TRBD2. This CDR3 comprises 16 residues. V dropped 2 bases and J dropped 4; count of bases not matched to a gene: 8. Germline assignment: CDR1 SGHAT and CDR2 FQNNGV. The CDR3: CASSLWSGRAPDTQYF. In DNA, the CDR3 is TGTGCCAGCAGCTTATGGAGCGGGAGAGCCCCAGATACGCAGTATTTT.

The chain recombines TRBV7-2 with TRBJ1-1; D gene uncertain. CDR3 size: 13 residues. Germline loops: CDR1 SGHTA, CDR2 FQGNSA. Trimming cost V 5 bases and J 1 base, with 8 bases left between them. The CDR3 region has the DNA TGTGCCAGCAGCCCGTACACGAACACTGAAGCTTTCTTT. This codes for CASSPYTNTEAFF.

Comments on this clone: One end of the junction fails to match germline, which may point to a read error. This chain joins TRBV18 and TRBJ2-3; 10 bases line up with TRBD2. CDR1 and CDR2 (germline): KGHSH, LQKENI. The CDR3 totals 15 residues. The CDR3 sequence is CASSPLAGSTDTQYF. Written as DNA, the CDR3 is TGTGCCAGCTCCCCACTAGCGGGATCCACAGATACGCAGTATTTT. Complete variable domain (other parts from reference TRBV18 and TRBJ2-3): NAGVMQNPRHLVRRRGQEARLRCSPMKGHSHVYWYRQLPEEGLKFMVYLQKENIIDESGMPKERFSAEFPKEGPSILRIQQVVRGDSAAYFCASSPLAGSTDTQYFGPGTRLTVL.

J is TRBJ2-5 and V is TRBV5-1; no firm D call. CDR3 size: 13 residues. The ends were cut back, 1 base at V and 9 bases at J, with 13 bases in the middle. Germline V gene lookup returns CDR1 SGHRS and CDR2 YFSETQ. The CDR3 DNA sequence: TGCGCCAGCAGCTTGCTCCCTAATGAGGCCCAGTACTTC. Encoded protein: CASSLLPNEAQYF.